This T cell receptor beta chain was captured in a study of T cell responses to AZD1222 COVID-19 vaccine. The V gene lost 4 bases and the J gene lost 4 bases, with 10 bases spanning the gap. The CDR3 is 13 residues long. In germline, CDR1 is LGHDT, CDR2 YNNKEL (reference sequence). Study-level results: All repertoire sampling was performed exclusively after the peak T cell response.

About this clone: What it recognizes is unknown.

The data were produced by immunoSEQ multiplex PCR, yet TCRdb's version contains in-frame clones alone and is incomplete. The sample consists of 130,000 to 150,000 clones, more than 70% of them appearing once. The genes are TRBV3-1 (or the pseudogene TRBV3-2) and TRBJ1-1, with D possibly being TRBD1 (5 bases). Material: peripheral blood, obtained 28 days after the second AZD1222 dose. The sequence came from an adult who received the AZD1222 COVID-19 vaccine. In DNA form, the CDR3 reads TGTGCCAGCAGCCCGGGAAGGGGCACTGAAGCTTTCTTT. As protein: CASSPGRGTEAFF.